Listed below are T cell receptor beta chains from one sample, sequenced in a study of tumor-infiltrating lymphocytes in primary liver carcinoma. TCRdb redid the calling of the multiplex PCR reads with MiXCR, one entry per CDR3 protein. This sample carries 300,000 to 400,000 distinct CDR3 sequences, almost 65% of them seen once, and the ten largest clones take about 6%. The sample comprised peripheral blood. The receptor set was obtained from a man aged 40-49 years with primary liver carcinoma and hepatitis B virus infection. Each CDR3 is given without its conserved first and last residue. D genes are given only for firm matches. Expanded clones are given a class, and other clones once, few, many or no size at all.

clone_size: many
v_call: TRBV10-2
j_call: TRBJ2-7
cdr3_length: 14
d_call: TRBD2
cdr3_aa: ASSDPFSGKSYEQY

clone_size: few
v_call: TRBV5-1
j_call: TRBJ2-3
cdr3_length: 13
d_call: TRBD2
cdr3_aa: ASSDLAGVADTQY

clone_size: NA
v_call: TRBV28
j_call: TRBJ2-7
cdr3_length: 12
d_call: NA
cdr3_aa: ASTLRTVNYEQY

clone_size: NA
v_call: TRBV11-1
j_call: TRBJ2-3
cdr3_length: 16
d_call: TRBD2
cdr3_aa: AGSLSQTSGRKTDTRY

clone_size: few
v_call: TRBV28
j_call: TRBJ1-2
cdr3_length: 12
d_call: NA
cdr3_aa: ASRLALEGYGYT

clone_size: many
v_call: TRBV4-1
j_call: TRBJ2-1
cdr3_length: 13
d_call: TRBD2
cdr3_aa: ASSQKPSGSYEQF

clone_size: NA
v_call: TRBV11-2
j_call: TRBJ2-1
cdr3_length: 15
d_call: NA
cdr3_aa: ASSLDGGRGGGDEQF

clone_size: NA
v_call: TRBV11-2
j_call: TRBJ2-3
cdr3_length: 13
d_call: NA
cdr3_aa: ASSLREVWSDTQY

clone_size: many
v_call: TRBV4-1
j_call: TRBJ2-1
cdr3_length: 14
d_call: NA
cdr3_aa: ASSQGRGIGVGEQF

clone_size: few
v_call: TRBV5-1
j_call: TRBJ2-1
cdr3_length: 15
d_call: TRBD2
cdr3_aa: ASSRTLTSGSYDEQF

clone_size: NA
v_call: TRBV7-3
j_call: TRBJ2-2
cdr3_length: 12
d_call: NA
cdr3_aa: ASSLVWNTGELF

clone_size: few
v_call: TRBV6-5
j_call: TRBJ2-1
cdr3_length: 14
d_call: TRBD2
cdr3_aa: ASSFLAAGGSNEQF

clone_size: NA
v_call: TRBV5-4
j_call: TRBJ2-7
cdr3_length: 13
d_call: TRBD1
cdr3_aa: ASRRDSAASSEQY

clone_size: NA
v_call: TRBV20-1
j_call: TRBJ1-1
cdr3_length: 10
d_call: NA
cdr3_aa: SASRTAPEAF

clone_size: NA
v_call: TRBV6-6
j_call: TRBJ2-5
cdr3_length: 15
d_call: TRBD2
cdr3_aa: TSSYRPGTSDQETQY

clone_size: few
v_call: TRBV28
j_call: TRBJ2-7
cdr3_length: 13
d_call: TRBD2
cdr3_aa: ASSFTSGSQYEQY

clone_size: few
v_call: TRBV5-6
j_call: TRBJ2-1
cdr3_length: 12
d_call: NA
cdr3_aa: ASNLPRFYNEQF

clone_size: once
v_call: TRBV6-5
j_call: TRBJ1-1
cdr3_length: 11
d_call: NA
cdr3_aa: ASSLGRFTEAF

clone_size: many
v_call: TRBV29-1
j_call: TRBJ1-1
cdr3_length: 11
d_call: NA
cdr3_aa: SVEGQMNTEAF

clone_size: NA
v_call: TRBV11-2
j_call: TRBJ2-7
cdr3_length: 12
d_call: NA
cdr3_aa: ASRPGPLAYEQY

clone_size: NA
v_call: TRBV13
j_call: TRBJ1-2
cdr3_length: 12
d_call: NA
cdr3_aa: ASSLGTENYDYT

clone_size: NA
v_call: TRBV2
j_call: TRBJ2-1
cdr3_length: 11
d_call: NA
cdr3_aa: ASSEGALGEQF

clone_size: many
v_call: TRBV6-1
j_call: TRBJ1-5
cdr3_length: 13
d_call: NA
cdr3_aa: ASSESQGSNQPQH

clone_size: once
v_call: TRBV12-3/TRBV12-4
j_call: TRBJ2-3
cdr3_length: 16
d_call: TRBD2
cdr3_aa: ASTLGTSEIRGIDTQY

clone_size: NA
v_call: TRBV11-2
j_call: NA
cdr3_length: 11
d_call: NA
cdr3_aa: AITPAPTDTQH

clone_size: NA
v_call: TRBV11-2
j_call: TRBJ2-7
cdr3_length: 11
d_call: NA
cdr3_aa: AGTIPSTYEQY

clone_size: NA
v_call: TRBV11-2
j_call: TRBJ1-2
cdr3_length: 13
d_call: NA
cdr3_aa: ASSLKGGPNYGYT

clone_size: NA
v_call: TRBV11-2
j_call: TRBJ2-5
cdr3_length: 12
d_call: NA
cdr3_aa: SSSPRTVQETQY

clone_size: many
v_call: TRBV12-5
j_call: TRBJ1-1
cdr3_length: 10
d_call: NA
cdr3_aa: ASGLGQGRAF

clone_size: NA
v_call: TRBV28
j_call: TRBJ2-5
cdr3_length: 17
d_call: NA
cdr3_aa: ASIWISERVRDLTETQY

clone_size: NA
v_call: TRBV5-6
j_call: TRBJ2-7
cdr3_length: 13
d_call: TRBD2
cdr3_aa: ASSLVSAGGYEQH

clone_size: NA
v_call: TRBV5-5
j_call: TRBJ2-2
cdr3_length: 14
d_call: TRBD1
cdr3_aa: ASSSQNRGSTGELF

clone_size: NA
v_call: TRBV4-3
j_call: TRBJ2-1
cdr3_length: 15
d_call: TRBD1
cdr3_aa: VSSQDWSRGLYNEQF

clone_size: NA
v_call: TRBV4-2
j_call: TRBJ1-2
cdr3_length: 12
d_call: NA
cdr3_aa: ASSREAANYGYT

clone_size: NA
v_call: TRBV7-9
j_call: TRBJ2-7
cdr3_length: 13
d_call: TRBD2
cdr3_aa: DSSLERESPHEQY

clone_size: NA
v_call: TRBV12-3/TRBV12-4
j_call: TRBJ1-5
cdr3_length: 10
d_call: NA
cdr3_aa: ASSLGTQHQH

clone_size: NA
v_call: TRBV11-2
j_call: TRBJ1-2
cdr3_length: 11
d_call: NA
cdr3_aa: ASSLKPTYGCA

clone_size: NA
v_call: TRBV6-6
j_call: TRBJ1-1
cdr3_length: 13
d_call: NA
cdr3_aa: ASSYVTELNTEAS

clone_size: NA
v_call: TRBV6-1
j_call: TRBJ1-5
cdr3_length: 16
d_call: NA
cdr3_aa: ASRALTPRDMGNQPQH

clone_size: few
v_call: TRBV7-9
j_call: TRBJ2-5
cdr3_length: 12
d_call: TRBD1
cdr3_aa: ASRQDRGQETQY

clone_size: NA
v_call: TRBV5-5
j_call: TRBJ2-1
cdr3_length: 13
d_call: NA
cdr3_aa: ASNFGTKPYIEQF

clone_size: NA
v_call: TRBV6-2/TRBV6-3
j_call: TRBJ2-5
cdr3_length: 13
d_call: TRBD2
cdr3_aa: ASSSPLAAQETQY

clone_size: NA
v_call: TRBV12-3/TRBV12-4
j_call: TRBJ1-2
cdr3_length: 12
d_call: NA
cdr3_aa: ASLQGGENYGYT

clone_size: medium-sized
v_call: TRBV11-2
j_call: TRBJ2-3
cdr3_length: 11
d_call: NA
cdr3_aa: ASSLIGTDTQY

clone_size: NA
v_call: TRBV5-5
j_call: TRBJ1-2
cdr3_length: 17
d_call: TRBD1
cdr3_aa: ASSLVVRTGAGTNYGYT

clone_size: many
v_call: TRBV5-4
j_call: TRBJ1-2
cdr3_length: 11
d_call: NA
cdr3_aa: ASSLGSNYGYT

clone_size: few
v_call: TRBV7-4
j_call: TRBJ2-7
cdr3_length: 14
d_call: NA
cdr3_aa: ASSLAPGQKSYEQY

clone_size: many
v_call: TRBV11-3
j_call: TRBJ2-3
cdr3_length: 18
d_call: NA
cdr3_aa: ASSLELASPRWTSTDTQY

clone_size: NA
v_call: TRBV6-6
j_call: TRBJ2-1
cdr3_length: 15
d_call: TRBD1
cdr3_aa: ASSYLDLDRGLYEKF

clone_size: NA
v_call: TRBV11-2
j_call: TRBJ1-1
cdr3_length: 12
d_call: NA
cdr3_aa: ASRHTGPGTKAF